A single T cell receptor (beta chain) is shown here with its context. Sequenced by immunoSEQ multiplex PCR; TCRdb stores in-frame clones only, minus some. This table holds around 150,000 clones, more than 75% found once. Per germline, CDR1 SGHNT and CDR2 YYREEE (reference sequence). V was clipped by 2 bases and J by 7 bases, with 15 bases between them. The CDR3 consists of 14 residues. The data derive from a study of blood T cell repertoires in COVID-19. The receptor was derived from a woman aged 60 to 75 with COVID-19, enrolled during active disease. The chain couples TRBV5-4 to TRBJ1-1; D gene ambiguous. The material sequenced was peripheral blood. In DNA, the CDR3 is TGTGCCAGCAGCTTAGCCACGGGTTACGGTGAAGCTTTCTTT. This sequence encodes CASSLATGYGEAFF.